This T cell receptor beta chain was sequenced in a study of metastatic and nonmetastatic thyroid tumors. Across the whole study: Blood and tumor or nodule tissue repertoires from malignant and benign thyroid patients were compared. Study-wide findings and caveats: For both blood and tumor, malignant thyroid tumors reportedly showed significantly higher TCR beta diversity than benign nodules did.

TCRdb reassembled clones from the PCR reads with MiXCR. The table includes around 30,000 clones, less than 25% detected once. This clone occurred many times. Antigen: not known. Losses at the gene ends were 4 bases for V and 2 bases for J; bases not matched to a gene: 8. This CDR3 has 18 residues. In germline, CDR1 is LGHNA, CDR2 YNFKEQ. No treatment of any kind had been given to any patient before thyroid surgery. The chain combines TRBV4-2 with TRBJ2-1; 13 bases are a match to TRBD2. The sequence came from a female donor with papillary thyroid cancer or a benign thyroid nodule (not recorded which). Some clones in this sample may be carry-over from other donors' samples. The sequenced material came from blood. The CDR3 DNA reads as TGTGCCAGCAGCCGAATACTAGCGGGAGGGTTGGCCTACAATGAGCAGTTCTTC. Amino acid sequence: CASSRILAGGLAYNEQFF.